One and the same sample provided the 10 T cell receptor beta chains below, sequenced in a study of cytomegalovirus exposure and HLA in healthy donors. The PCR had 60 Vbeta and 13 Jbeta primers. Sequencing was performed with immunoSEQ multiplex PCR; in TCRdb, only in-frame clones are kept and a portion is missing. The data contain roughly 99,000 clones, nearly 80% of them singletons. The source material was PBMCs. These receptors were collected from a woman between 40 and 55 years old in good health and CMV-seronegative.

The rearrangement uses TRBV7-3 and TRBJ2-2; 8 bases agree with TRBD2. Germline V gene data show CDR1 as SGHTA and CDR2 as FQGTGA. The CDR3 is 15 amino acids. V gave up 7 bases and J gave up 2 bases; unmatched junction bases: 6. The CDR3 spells CASNRGGRNTGELFF. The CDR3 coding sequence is TGTGCCAGCAATCGGGGGGGGCGTAACACCGGGGAGCTGTTTTTT.

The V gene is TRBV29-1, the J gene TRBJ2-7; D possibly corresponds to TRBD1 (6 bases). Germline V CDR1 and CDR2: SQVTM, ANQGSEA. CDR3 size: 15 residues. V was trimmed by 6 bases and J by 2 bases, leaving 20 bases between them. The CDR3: CSVTPGALTPYEQYF. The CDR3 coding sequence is TGCAGCGTCACCCCAGGGGCTCTTACCCCCTACGAGCAGTACTTC.

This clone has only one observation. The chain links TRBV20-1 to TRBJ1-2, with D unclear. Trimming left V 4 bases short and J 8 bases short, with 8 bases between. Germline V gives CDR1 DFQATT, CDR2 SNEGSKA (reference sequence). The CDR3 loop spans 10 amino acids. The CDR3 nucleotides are TGCAGTGCTAACGAGGAGGGCTACACCTTC. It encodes CSANEEGYTF.

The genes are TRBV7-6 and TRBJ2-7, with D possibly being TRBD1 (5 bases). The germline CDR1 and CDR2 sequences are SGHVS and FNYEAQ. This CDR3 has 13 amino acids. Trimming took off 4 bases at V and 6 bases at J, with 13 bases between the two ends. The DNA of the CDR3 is TGTGCCAGCAGCTCCCGACAGTCTAGCGAGCAGTACTTC. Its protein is CASSSRQSSEQYF.

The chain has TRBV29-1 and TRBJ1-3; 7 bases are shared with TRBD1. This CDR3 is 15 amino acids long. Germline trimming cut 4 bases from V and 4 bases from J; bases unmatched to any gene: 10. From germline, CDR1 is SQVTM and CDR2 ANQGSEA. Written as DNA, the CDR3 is TGCAGCGTTGCTCCCTCTACAGGGGTAGGAAACACCATATATTTT. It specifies CSVAPSTGVGNTIYF.

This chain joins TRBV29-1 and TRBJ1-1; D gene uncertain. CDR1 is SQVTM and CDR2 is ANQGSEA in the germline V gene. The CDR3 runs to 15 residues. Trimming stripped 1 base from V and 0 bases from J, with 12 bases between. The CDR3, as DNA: TGCAGCGTTGAAGTACGACGGAGCATGAACACTGAAGCTTTCTTT. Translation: CSVEVRRSMNTEAFF.

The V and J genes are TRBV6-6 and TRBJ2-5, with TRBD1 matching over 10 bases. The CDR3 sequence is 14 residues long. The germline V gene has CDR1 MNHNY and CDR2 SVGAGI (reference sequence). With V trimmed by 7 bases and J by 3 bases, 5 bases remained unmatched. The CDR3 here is CASTDRGLKETQYF. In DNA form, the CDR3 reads TGTGCCAGCACCGACAGGGGGCTAAAAGAGACCCAGTACTTC.

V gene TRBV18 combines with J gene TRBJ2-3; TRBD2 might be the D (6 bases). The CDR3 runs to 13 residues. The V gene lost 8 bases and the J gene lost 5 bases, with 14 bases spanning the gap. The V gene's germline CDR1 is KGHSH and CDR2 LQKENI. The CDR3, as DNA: TGTGCCAGCGCCCTCGGGGGAGAAGATACGCAGTATTTT. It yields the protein CASALGGEDTQYF. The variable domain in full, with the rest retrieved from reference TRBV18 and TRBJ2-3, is NAGVMQNPRHLVRRRGQEARLRCSPMKGHSHVYWYRQLPEEGLKFMVYLQKENIIDESGMPKERFSAEFPKEGPSILRIQQVVRGDSAAYFCASALGGEDTQYFGPGTRLTVL.

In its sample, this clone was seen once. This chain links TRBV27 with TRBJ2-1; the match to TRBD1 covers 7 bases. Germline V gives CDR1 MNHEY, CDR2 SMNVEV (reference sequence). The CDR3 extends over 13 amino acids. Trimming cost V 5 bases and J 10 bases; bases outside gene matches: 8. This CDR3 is CASSLNRGREQFF. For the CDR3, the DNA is TGTGCCAGCAGTCTAAACAGGGGACGGGAGCAGTTCTTC.

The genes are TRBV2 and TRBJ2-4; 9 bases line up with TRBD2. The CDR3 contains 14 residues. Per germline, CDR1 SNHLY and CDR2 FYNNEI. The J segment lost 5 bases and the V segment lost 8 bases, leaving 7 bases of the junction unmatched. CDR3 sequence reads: CASGRGGDQNIQYF. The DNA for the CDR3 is TGTGCCAGCGGGCGCGGGGGGGACCAAAACATTCAGTACTTC.